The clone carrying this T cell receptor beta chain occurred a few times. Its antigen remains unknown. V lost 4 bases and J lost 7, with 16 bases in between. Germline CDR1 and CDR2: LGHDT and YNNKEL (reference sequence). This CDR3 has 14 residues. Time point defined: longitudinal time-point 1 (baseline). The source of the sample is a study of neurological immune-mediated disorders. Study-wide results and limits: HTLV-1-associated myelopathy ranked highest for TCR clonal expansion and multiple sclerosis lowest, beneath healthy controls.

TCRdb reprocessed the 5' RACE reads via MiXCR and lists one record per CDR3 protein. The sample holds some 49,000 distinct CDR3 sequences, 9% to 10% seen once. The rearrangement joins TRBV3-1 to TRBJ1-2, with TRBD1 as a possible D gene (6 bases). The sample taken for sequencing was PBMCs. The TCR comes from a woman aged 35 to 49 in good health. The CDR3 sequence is CASSPSGGQGGYTF. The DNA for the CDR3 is TGTGCCAGCAGCCCGTCGGGGGGGCAGGGTGGCTACACCTTC.